Sequencing of this T cell receptor beta chain was carried out in a study of cytomegalovirus exposure and HLA in healthy donors. Study-level background: The roughly 100 million unique TCR beta sequences, from some 170 million T cells, were found by an earlier analysis.

CDR3 length: 11 amino acids. V lost 2 bases, J lost 7 bases, and 5 bases lay in between. Germline assignment: CDR1 MNHNY and CDR2 SVGAGI (reference sequence). PCR amplification relied on 60 Vbeta primers (plus 13 Jbeta primers). Generated by immunoSEQ multiplex PCR, the TCRdb table keeps only in-frame clones and is missing some. The table lists 160,000 or so clones, roughly 65% of them singletons. The sample was PBMCs. V usage is TRBV6-6 and J usage is TRBJ1-1, with D hard to call. This receptor was obtained from a man aged 18 to 30 in good health and CMV-seropositive. DNA for the CDR3: TGTGCCAGCAGTTACGCCGGTGAAGCTTTCTTT. Translation gives CASSYAGEAFF.